This TCR beta chain was identified during a study of T cells after yellow fever vaccination (dated by TCRdb to the late 2010s). In the study overall: The SMART-Seq v4 Ultra Low Input RNA kit was used to prepare libraries from fractions with low cell numbers. Two healthy male donors, one aged 18 to 30 and one aged 30 to 40 years, made up the cohort. Bulk PBMC replicates and cell subsets were isolated from blood drawn at multiple timepoints before and after both primary and secondary immunization. Bulk TCR alpha and beta repertoires were sequenced longitudinally to track T-cell clones before and after primary and booster YFV17D yellow fever vaccination.

The CDR3 spans 16 residues, from the cysteine through the phenylalanine. Only the CDR3 region is kept as DNA, spanning 48 bases read in frame from base 1. Via the germline V gene, CDR1 is MNHEY and CDR2 SVGAGI. The trim is 5 bases for V and 2 bases for J, with a gap of 17 bases between the germline ends. This clonotype has at least ten counts. This receptor's antigen is unknown. No base-level quality is on record; no much larger clone is a single base apart. Sequencing was performed on an Illumina NovaSeq 6000. Synthesis of TCR cDNA relied on 5'RACE template switching, a step that introduced a universal primer site along with unique molecular identifiers. Priming for cDNA synthesis came from both the TCR alpha and TCR beta constant segments. Library amplification used two PCR steps, and the second PCR step added sample barcodes and sequencing adapters. Sequencing of libraries was done on Illumina HiSeq 2500 (2x100 bp) or NovaSeq (2x150 bp). Processing in the source paper ran as follows. Reads were demultiplexed and collapsed into UMI consensus sequences with MIGEC, and V(D)J alignment was performed with MiXCR. Vaccine-responding clonotypes were defined with edgeR using replicate PBMC samples, requiring FDR below 0.01 and a log2 fold change above 5 up to day 15. Each bulk clonotype was labeled CD4 or CD8 based on which sequenced repertoire, CD4 or CD8, contained the clonotype at higher abundance. Through fastp at Q25 and MiXCR, TCRdb rebuilt clones from the public reads, retaining in-frame beta chains. Each CDR3 protein appears once, grouped with its most common genes and DNA. V and J calls and clone size were set by TCRdb, not the authors. For this sample there are around 310,000 distinct CDR3 sequences; approximately 3.9% appear just once. In total, the top ten clones hold around 20% of the sample.

Interpreted using the paper, the treatment or condition label stands for: live attenuated yellow fever vaccine strain. At each blood-draw timepoint, two biological replicates of bulk PBMCs were obtained. A standard Ficoll-Paque protocol was used to isolate PBMCs from peripheral blood. TriZol was used to extract RNA from bulk PBMCs, from CD4 and CD8 fractions, and from dextramer-positive and dextramer-negative fractions. What the research found in general, with its limitations: Compared with the primary T-cell response, the secondary T-cell response was weaker but faster, peaking on day 5 rather than day 15. Only a couple of donors were included in the study, so the extent to which the findings can be generalized is limited. Most clones expanded after primary vaccination (around 96% of CD4 and approximately 90% of CD8) were re-detected after the booster, suggesting that broad memory maintenance occurred. FACS-sorted repertoires could contain abundant contaminating clonotypes from the bulk population, so computational filtering was required. A small fraction of clonotypes appeared in both the CD4 and CD8 compartments, likely as a result of convergent recombination.

The clonotype was recovered from a man between 18 and 29 years old who received the YFV17D yellow fever vaccine. The chain is made from TRBV6-5 and TRBJ2-3; the D segment could be TRBD1, given 6 matching bases. Sequencing used PBMCs, obtained on the day of the yellow fever booster vaccination. The DNA is as follows: TGTGCCAGCAGTCCCCGGGCAGGGGACCCCACAGATACGCAGTATTTT. It is translated as CASSPRAGDPTDTQYF.